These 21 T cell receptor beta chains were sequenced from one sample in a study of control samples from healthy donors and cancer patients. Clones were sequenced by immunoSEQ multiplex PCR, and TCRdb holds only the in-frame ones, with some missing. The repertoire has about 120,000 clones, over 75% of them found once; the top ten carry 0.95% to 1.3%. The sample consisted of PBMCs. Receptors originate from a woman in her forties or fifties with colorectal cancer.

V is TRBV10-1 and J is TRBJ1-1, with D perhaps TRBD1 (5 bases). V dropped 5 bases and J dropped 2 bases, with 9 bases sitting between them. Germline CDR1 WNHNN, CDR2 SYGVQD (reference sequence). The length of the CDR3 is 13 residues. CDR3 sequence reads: CASSSTENTEAFF. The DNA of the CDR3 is TGCGCCAGCAGTTCGACAGAAAACACTGAAGCTTTCTTT.

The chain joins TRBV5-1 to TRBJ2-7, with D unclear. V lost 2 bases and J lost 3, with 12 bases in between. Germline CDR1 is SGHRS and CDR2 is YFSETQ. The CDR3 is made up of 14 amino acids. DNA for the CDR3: TGCGCCAGCAGCTTTTCAGCCGGCGGCTACGAGCAGTACTTC. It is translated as CASSFSAGGYEQYF.

The CDR3 spells CASSLRHSYNSPLHF. Written as DNA, the CDR3 is TGTGCCAGCAGCCTTCGGCACTCCTATAATTCACCCCTCCACTTT. The rearrangement links TRBV2 to TRBJ1-6, with D uncertain. The CDR3 length is 15 residues. The ends were cut back, 6 bases at V and 0 bases at J, with 9 bases in the middle. Germline assignment: CDR1 SNHLY and CDR2 FYNNEI.

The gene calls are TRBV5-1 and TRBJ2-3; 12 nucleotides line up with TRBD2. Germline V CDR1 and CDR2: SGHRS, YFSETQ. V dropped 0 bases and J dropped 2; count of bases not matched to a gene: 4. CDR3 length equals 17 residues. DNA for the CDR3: TGCGCCAGCAGCTTGGACGGACTAGCGGGATCCACAGATACGCAGTATTTT. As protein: CASSLDGLAGSTDTQYF.

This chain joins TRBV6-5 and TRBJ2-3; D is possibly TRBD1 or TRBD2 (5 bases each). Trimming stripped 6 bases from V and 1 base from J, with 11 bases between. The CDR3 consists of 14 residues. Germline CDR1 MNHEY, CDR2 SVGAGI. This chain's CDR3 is CASSLGRGTDTQYF. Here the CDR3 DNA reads TGTGCCAGCAGCCTGGGACGAGGCACAGATACGCAGTATTTT.

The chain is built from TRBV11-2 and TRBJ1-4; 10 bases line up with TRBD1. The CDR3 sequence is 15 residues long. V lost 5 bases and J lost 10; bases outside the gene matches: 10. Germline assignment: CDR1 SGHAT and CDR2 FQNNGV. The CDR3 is CASSDRQGAGGKLFF. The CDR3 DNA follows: TGTGCCAGCAGCGATCGACAGGGGGCCGGTGGAAAACTGTTTTTT. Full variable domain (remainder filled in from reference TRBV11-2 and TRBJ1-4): EAGVAQSPRYKIIEKRQSVAFWCNPISGHATLYWYQQILGQGPKLLIQFQNNGVVDDSQLPKDRFSAERLKGVDSTLKIQPAKLEDSAVYLCASSDRQGAGGKLFFGSGTQLSVL.

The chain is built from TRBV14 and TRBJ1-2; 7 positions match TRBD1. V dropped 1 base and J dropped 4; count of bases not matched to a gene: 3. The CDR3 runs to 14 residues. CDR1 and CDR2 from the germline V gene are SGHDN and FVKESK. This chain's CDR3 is CASSQGDSSYGYTF. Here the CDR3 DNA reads TGTGCCAGCAGCCAAGGGGACAGCTCCTATGGCTACACCTTC.

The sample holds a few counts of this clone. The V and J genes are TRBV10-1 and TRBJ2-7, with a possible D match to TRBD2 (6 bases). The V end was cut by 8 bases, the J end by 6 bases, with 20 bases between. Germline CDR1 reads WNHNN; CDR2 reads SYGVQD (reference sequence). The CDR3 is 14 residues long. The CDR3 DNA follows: TGCGCCAGCGGAGGCGGCGGGGCACTGGCCGAGCAGTACTTC. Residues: CASGGGGALAEQYF.

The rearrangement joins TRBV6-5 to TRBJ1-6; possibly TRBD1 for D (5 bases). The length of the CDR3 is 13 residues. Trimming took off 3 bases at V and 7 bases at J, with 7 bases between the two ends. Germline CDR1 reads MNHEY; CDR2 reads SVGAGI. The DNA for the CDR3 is TGTGCCAGCAGTTATGGGGCCAATTCACCCCTCCACTTT. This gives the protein CASSYGANSPLHF.

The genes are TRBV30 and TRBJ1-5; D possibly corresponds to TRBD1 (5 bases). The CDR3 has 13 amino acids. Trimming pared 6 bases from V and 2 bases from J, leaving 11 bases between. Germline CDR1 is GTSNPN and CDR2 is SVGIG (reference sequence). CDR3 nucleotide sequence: TGTGCCTGCCGGGACGGGCGCAATCAGCCCCAGCATTTT. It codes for CACRDGRNQPQHF.

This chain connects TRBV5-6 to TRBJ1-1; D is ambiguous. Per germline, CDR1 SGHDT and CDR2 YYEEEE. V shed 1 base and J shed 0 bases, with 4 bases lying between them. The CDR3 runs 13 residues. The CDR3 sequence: CASSLIMNTEAFF. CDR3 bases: TGTGCCAGCAGCTTGATAATGAACACTGAAGCTTTCTTT.

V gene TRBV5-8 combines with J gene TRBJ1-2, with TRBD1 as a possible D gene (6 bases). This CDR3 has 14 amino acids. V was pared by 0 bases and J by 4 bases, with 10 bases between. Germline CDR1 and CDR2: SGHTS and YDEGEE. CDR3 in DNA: TGTGCCAGCAGCTTGGTCGGACAGTTCTATGGCTACACCTTC. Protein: CASSLVGQFYGYTF.

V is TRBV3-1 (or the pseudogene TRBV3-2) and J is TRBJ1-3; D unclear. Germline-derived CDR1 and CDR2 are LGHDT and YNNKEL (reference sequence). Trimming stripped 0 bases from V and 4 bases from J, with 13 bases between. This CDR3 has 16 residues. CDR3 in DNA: TGTGCCAGCAGCCAAGATGGTGGGTTTACGGGAAACACCATATATTTT. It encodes CASSQDGGFTGNTIYF.

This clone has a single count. The CDR3 is CASSASSRGNTEAFF. CDR3 sequence (DNA): TGTGCCAGCTCGGCTTCTTCTAGGGGGAACACTGAAGCTTTCTTT. The rearrangement links TRBV18 to TRBJ1-1; maybe TRBD1 (5 bases). CDR1 is KGHSH and CDR2 is LQKENI in the germline V gene. The CDR3 loop spans 15 amino acids. The germline V and J ends were trimmed by 6 bases and 1 base, with 15 bases remaining between them.

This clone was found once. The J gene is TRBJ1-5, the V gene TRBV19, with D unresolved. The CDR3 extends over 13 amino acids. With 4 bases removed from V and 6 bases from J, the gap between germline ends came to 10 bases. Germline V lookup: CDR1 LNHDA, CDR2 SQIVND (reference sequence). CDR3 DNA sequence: TGTGCCAGTAGTAGGTCAAAGCCTCAGCCCCAGCATTTT. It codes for CASSRSKPQPQHF.

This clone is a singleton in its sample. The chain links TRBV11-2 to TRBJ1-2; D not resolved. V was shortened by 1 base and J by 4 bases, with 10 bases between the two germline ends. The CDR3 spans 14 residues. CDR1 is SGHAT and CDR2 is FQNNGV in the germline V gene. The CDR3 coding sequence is TGTGCCAGCAGCTTAGGGGAGGGTTTCTATGGCTACACCTTC. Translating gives CASSLGEGFYGYTF.

The CDR3 DNA is TGTGCCAGCAGCGTAGGGGCTAGCGGGAGGGCCGGGGATACGCAGTATTTT. This sequence encodes CASSVGASGRAGDTQYF. The chain employs TRBV9 and TRBJ2-3; 12 positions agree with TRBD2. V lost 0 bases to trimming and J lost 6 bases; unmatched junction nucleotides: 8. Germline V lookup: CDR1 SGDLS, CDR2 YYNGEE. The length of the CDR3 is 17 residues.

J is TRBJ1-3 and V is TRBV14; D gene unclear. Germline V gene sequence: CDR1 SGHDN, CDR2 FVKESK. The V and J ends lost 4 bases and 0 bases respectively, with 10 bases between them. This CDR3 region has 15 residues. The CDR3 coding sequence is TGTGCCAGCAGCCCACCCGGCGCCTCTGGAAACACCATATATTTT. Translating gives CASSPPGASGNTIYF.

DNA for the CDR3: TGCGCCAGCAGCCCGGGCGCAGCGAACACCGGGGAGCTGTTTTTT. Residues: CASSPGAANTGELFF. The chain employs TRBV5-1 and TRBJ2-2; D is unresolved. Trimming pared 4 bases from V and 0 bases from J, leaving 10 bases between. There are 15 residues in the CDR3. The germline V gene has CDR1 SGHRS and CDR2 YFSETQ.

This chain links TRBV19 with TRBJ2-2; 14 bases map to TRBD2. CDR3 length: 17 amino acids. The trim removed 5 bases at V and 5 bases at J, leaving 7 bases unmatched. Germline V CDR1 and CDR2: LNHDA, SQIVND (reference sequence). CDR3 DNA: TGTGCCAGTAGTTCGGGACTAGCGGGAGTTGAAACCGGGGAGCTGTTTTTT. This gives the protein CASSSGLAGVETGELFF.

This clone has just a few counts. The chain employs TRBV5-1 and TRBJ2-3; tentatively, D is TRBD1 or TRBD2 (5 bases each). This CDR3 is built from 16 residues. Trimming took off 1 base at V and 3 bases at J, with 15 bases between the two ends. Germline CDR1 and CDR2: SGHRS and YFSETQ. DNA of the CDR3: TGCGCCAGCAGCTTGCGGGGCAGTCAAGTTACAGATACGCAGTATTTT. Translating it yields CASSLRGSQVTDTQYF.